This T cell receptor (beta chain) was observed in a study of blood T cell repertoires in COVID-19. Study as a whole: Samples representing acute and convalescent COVID-19 were sourced from the United States, Italy and Spain. PBMCs, B-cell-depleted T cells, or T cells were the source of the cDNA or gDNA that made up the material.

The repertoire was sequenced with immunoSEQ multiplex PCR; TCRdb's copy has only in-frame clones and lacks some. The table records approximately 270,000 clones, around 88% of them present only once. The V end was cut by 0 bases, the J end by 1 base, with 11 bases between. Germline assignment: CDR1 SGHRS and CDR2 YFSETQ. This CDR3 comprises 15 residues. Sample: peripheral blood. The V call is TRBV5-1, the J call TRBJ2-7, with D possibly TRBD1 on 5 matching bases. This sequence originates from an elderly man with acute or convalescent COVID-19. The CDR3 nucleotides read TGCGCCAGCAGCTTGGCACAGGTAGGGTCCTACGAGCAGTACTTC. Amino acids: CASSLAQVGSYEQYF.